A selection of T cell receptor beta chains follows, all from one sample in a study of beta chain features in type 1 diabetes. Sequencing used immunoSEQ multiplex PCR; TCRdb keeps in-frame clones, though not all of them. This sample yields some 350,000 clones, of which over 9% are seen a single time; over 0.45% belongs to the top ten. The sequenced material came from central memory CD4+ T cells from blood. The source is a man aged 25 to 40 with type 1 diabetes. CDR3s include the opening cysteine and the closing phenylalanine or tryptophan. The D gene is left open where the match is weak. Clone size is not always given. Where it is, it says once, few, many or a class for expanded clones.

size	V	D	J	CDR3	DNA
few	TRBV5-6	TRBD1	TRBJ2-1	CASTGQVGYNEQFF	TGTGCCAGCACCGGACAGGTCGGCTACAATGAGCAGTTCTTC
few	TRBV27	NA	TRBJ2-7	CASSQDSESSYEQYF	TGTGCCAGCAGCCAGGACAGCGAAAGCTCCTACGAGCAGTACTTC
NA	TRBV7-9	TRBD2	TRBJ2-5	CASSVSGRGGTQYF	TGTGCCAGCAGCGTTAGCGGGAGGGGCGGGACCCAGTACTTC
few	TRBV7-9	NA	TRBJ1-1	CASSLQPSTEAFF	TGTGCCAGCAGCTTACAGCCGTCCACTGAAGCTTTCTTT
NA	TRBV6-5	TRBD1	TRBJ1-2	CASSRDRFSGYTF	TGTGCCTCATCCCGGGACAGGTTTTCAGGCTACACCTTC
few	TRBV5-1	NA	TRBJ2-7	CASSLDGSSYEQYF	TGCGCCAGCAGCTTGGACGGGAGTAGCTACGAGCAGTACTTC
many	TRBV5-4	NA	TRBJ1-5	CASSLAGGDQPQHF	TGTGCCAGCAGCTTGGCCGGGGGGGATCAGCCCCAGCATTTT
NA	TRBV27	TRBD2	TRBJ2-1	CASSSPTSGRYEQFF	TGTGCCAGCAGTTCCCCGACTAGCGGGAGATATGAGCAGTTCTTC
NA	TRBV2	NA	TRBJ2-2	CASNRDLLRTGELFF	TGTGCCAGCAACCGGGACCTGCTCAGGACCGGGGAGCTGTTTTTT
NA	TRBV11-2	TRBD2	TRBJ2-1	CASSPTSRRLSYNEQFF	TGTGCCAGCAGTCCGACTAGCCGCCGCCTCTCCTACAATGAGCAGTTCTTC
few	TRBV5-1	TRBD2	TRBJ2-1	CASSFLSSGSSYNEQFF	TGCGCCAGCAGCTTTCTGTCCAGCGGGAGCAGCTACAATGAGCAGTTCTTC
NA	TRBV5-1	TRBD2	TRBJ2-7	CASSPGLAGGVPYEQYF	TGCGCCAGCAGCCCGGGACTAGCGGGAGGAGTCCCCTACGAGCAGTACTTC
NA	TRBV29-1	NA	TRBJ2-5	CSVDARQGSQETQYF	TGCAGCGTTGACGCTCGGCAGGGAAGCCAAGAGACCCAGTACTTC
NA	TRBV6-6	TRBD2	TRBJ2-1	CASSYRLAENEQFF	TGTGCCAGCAGTTACAGACTAGCGGAGAATGAGCAGTTCTTC
many	TRBV5-4	NA	TRBJ2-3	CASSLVAADTQYF	TGTGCCAGCAGCTTAGTAGCGGCAGATACGCAGTATTTT
NA	TRBV6-1	NA	TRBJ2-1	CASTGGKGSYNEQFF	TGTGCCAGCACGGGCGGGAAGGGATCCTACAATGAGCAGTTCTTC